This T cell receptor beta chain appears in the sequencing data of a study of blood T cell repertoires in COVID-19. This clone showed up just a few times. Germline assignment: CDR1 LNHDA and CDR2 SQIVND (reference sequence). V gave up 4 bases and J gave up 2 bases; unmatched junction bases: 3. The CDR3 spans 14 residues. The participants were between roughly 18 and 100 years old and came from about two dozen US areas. As handled by the study authors: Amplification with reference gene primers provided the estimates of nucleated cell counts. Method: immunoSEQ multiplex PCR; TCRdb's copy keeps in-frame clones and lacks some. The DNA gave D and trimming, while V, J and clone size come from that table. The sample records about 400,000 clones, roughly 88% being singletons.

This sequence originates from a woman aged 40 to 49 with acute COVID-19. The rearrangement uses TRBV19 and TRBJ2-5, with 8 bases lining up with TRBD1. The specimen sequenced was PBMCs or T cells enriched from blood (not recorded which). The CDR3 bases are TGTGCCAGTAGTACTAGGGACAGGCAAGAGACCCAGTACTTC. This encodes CASSTRDRQETQYF.